The 10 T cell receptor beta chains listed next were all sequenced from one sample in a study of CD8+ T cells in alopecia areata. cDNA serving as the sequencing template came from extracted, reverse transcribed RNA. The method was immunoSEQ multiplex PCR; TCRdb's version includes in-frame clones alone and lacks a portion of them. This sample has 65,000 to 95,000 clones, with approximately 50% found just once. Sequencing used NKG2D-high CD8+ T cells sorted from blood. The receptors shown here come from a human donor with alopecia areata.

The genes are TRBV6-5 and TRBJ2-3; D is unclear. The germline V gene has CDR1 MNHEY and CDR2 SVGAGI. CDR3 length: 13 amino acids. V lost 8 bases and J lost 1, with 10 bases in between. CDR3 sequence: CASQIQGTDTQYF. The CDR3 DNA reads as TGTGCCAGCCAGATCCAGGGCACAGATACGCAGTATTTT.

This rearrangement joins TRBV27 to TRBJ2-7; 7 positions match TRBD2. The CDR3 runs 14 residues. Per the germline V gene, CDR1 is MNHEY and CDR2 is SMNVEV (reference sequence). V trimming: 8 bases; J trimming: 3 bases; junction bases outside the gene matches: 10. The DNA of the CDR3 is TGTGCCAGCGGTACTAGCGTTTCTGTCTACGAGCAGTACTTC. This encodes CASGTSVSVYEQYF.

This chain joins TRBV4-3 and TRBJ2-2; D unresolved. This CDR3 has 13 residues. Germline CDR1 LGHNA, CDR2 YSLEER. The germline V and J ends were trimmed by 3 bases and 6 bases, with 8 bases remaining between them. The CDR3 coding sequence is TGCGCCAGCAGCCAGATAACCCCCGGGGAGCTGTTTTTT. Translation: CASSQITPGELFF.

The sample holds a few counts of this clone. The V call is TRBV29-1, the J call TRBJ2-7, with unresolved D. With 1 base removed from V and 3 bases from J, the gap between germline ends came to 13 bases. Looked up from germline, CDR1 is SQVTM and CDR2 is ANQGSEA. This CDR3 is 14 amino acids long. CDR3 in amino acids: CSVEVPLLSYEQYF. Here the CDR3 DNA reads TGCAGCGTTGAAGTCCCCCTACTCAGCTACGAGCAGTACTTC.

This clone was seen once. This chain links TRBV5-6 with TRBJ1-5; D not resolved. The CDR3 runs 14 residues. The ends were cut back, 1 base at V and 0 bases at J, with 5 bases in the middle. Germline CDR1 is SGHDT and CDR2 is YYEEEE. DNA for the CDR3: TGTGCCAGCAGCTTGACAAGTAGCAATCAGCCCCAGCATTTT. This translates into CASSLTSSNQPQHF.

There are a few counts of this clone. V is TRBV5-1 and J is TRBJ2-1; D uncertain. This CDR3 spans 14 amino acids. CDR1 and CDR2 from the germline V gene are SGHRS and YFSETQ. V was pared by 1 base and J by 15 bases, with 20 bases between. The CDR3 protein is CASSLPGSLAEPFF. The DNA for the CDR3 is TGCGCCAGCAGCTTGCCGGGTAGCTTAGCAGAACCGTTCTTC.

This clone was recorded a few times. The CDR3 DNA follows: TGTGCCAGCAGTGTGGCTAGCGGGCCCCTGTATGAGCAGTTCTTC. The encoded protein is CASSVASGPLYEQFF. The chain employs TRBV11-2 and TRBJ2-1, with 8 bases aligning to TRBD2. Germline V gene sequence: CDR1 SGHAT, CDR2 FQNNGV. The ends lost 6 bases at V and 8 bases at J; junction bases unmatched: 12. The CDR3 contains 15 residues.

This clone came up a few times. The chain carries TRBV9 and TRBJ2-3; D is unclear. The CDR3 is 10 amino acids. V was cut by 7 bases and J by 5 bases, with 5 bases left in between. CDR1 and CDR2 from the germline V gene are SGDLS and YYNGEE. The DNA of the CDR3 is TGTGCCAGCGGCGAAGATACGCAGTATTTT. Translation gives CASGEDTQYF.

As DNA, the CDR3 is TGTGCCAGCAGCTTGTACACTAGCAATCAGCCCCAGCATTTT. Encoded protein: CASSLYTSNQPQHF. This rearrangement joins TRBV5-6 to TRBJ1-5; D gene ambiguous. There are 14 residues in the CDR3. Germline CDR1 reads SGHDT; CDR2 reads YYEEEE. With 1 base removed from V and 0 bases from J, the gap between germline ends came to 5 bases.

V gene TRBV7-9 combines with J gene TRBJ2-5, with D possibly matching TRBD2 (6 bases). V was trimmed by 4 bases and J by 5 bases, leaving 17 bases between them. Germline values: CDR1 SEHNR, CDR2 FQNEAQ (reference sequence). The CDR3 consists of 15 residues. Here the CDR3 reads CASSSLGTAGETQYF. In nucleotides, the CDR3 is TGTGCCAGCAGCTCCCTCGGGACCGCGGGGGAGACCCAGTACTTC.